A single sample is the source of the 11 T cell receptor beta chains below, sequenced in a study of T cell clonotyping in hematopoietic cell transplantation. Time point in this sample: recipient sample about 28 days before transplant, after cytoreduction. Here immunoSEQ multiplex PCR was the method, and the copy in TCRdb shows in-frame clones only, minus some. The table has tens of thousands of clones, roughly 95% seen once. The source was peripheral blood mononuclear cells, collected before stem cell transplant. The receptor source for this set is a woman between 50 and 59 years old with acute myeloid leukemia. Some clones in this sample may be carry-over from other donors' samples.

The count of this clone is one. CDR3 residues: CASRADSGTGAHEQYF. For the CDR3, the DNA is TGTGCCAGCAGGGCAGACAGCGGGACAGGGGCCCACGAGCAGTACTTC. This sequence joins TRBV2 and TRBJ2-7, with 10 bases lining up with TRBD1. With 6 bases clipped from V and 5 bases from J, the junction kept 13 bases outside the gene matches. The germline gives CDR1 SNHLY, CDR2 FYNNEI. The CDR3 extends over 16 amino acids.

The chain links TRBV30 to TRBJ2-3, with 9 positions matching TRBD1. Germline V lookup: CDR1 GTSNPN, CDR2 SVGIG (reference sequence). There are 14 residues in the CDR3. Unmatched junction bases numbered 9, after V lost 8 bases and J lost 3 bases. CDR3 bases: TGTGCCCGCTCGGGACAGGGAGGGACAGATACGCAGTATTTT. This gives the protein CARSGQGGTDTQYF.

This clone was seen just once. The gene calls are TRBV6-1 and TRBJ1-5; D may be TRBD1 (5 bases). Trimming stripped 0 bases from V and 3 bases from J, with 9 bases between. The CDR3 sequence is 15 residues long. CDR1 is MNHNS and CDR2 is SASEGT in the germline V gene. The CDR3: CASSEAAGPNQPQHF. As DNA, the CDR3 is TGTGCCAGCAGTGAAGCCGCAGGGCCCAATCAGCCCCAGCATTTT.

CDR3 nucleotide sequence: TGTGCCAGCAGCTACACCACGGGACTAGGGGCGACCTACGAGCAGTACTTC. Amino acid sequence: CASSYTTGLGATYEQYF. The chain combines TRBV5-6 with TRBJ2-7; TRBD2 matches 8 bases. Germline-derived CDR1 and CDR2 are SGHDT and YYEEEE. This CDR3 is built from 17 residues. Trimming at V came to 3 bases and at J to 2 bases, leaving 13 bases not matched to a gene.

The chain joins TRBV19 to TRBJ2-1; the match to TRBD2 covers 7 bases. The CDR3 consists of 17 residues. Germline V gives CDR1 LNHDA, CDR2 SQIVND (reference sequence). The junction had 13 bases not matched to a gene; V was cut back by 2 bases and J by 6 bases. In DNA, the CDR3 is TGTGCCAGTAGTATATCCCCTGGACTAGATAGGGGCAATGAGCAGTTCTTC. The encoded protein is CASSISPGLDRGNEQFF.

V gene TRBV20-1 combines with J gene TRBJ1-2; D is unclear. The CDR3 is 11 amino acids. V dropped 1 base and J dropped 8 bases, with 8 bases sitting between them. In germline, CDR1 is DFQATT, CDR2 SNEGSKA (reference sequence). CDR3 sequence: CSARVPPGYTF. The DNA of the CDR3 is TGCAGTGCTAGAGTGCCACCCGGCTACACCTTC.

The chain recombines TRBV6-1 with TRBJ1-2, with D possibly being TRBD1 (5 bases). The CDR3 runs 13 residues. V dropped 4 bases and J dropped 8 bases, with 14 bases sitting between them. Per germline, CDR1 MNHNS and CDR2 SASEGT. CDR3 DNA: TGTGCCAGCAGTGTGGGGACCACCCGGGGCTACACCTTC. Protein product: CASSVGTTRGYTF.

This chain joins TRBV2 and TRBJ2-5; unclear D gene. Per the germline V gene, CDR1 is SNHLY and CDR2 is FYNNEI. Trimming pared 6 bases from V and 2 bases from J, leaving 13 bases between. The CDR3 contains 14 residues. The CDR3 loop is CASRWTSTQETQYF. The DNA for the CDR3 is TGTGCCAGCAGATGGACGTCGACACAAGAGACCCAGTACTTC.

V gene TRBV9 combines with J gene TRBJ1-6; 9 bases match TRBD1. The CDR3 totals 16 residues. The V gene's germline CDR1 is SGDLS and CDR2 YYNGEE. With 4 bases clipped from V and 9 bases from J, the junction kept 11 bases outside the gene matches. The CDR3 here is CASSTQDRGGGSPLHF. The CDR3 region has the DNA TGTGCCAGCAGCACTCAGGACAGGGGAGGTGGTTCACCCCTCCACTTT. The entire variable domain, with the rest obtained from reference TRBV9 and TRBJ1-6, is as follows: DSGVTQTPKHLITATGQRVTLRCSPRSGDLSVYWYQQSLDQGLQFLIQYYNGEERAKGNILERFSAQQFPDLHSELNLSSLELGDSALYFCASSTQDRGGGSPLHFGNGTRLTVT.

The chain employs TRBV29-1 and TRBJ2-3, with D unresolved. V gave up 7 bases and J gave up 3 bases, with 5 bases separating them. CDR3 length: 10 amino acids. Germline CDR1 is SQVTM and CDR2 is ANQGSEA. The CDR3 coding sequence is TGCAGCGCTTGTACAGATACGCAGTATTTT. Translating gives CSACTDTQYF.

The CDR3 DNA follows: TGTGCCAGCAGTTTCCGTAGGGACAGGGGGCGCGGGGGCTACACCTTC. It specifies CASSFRRDRGRGGYTF. V usage is TRBV28 and J usage is TRBJ1-2; the match to TRBD1 covers 12 bases. Germline trimming cut 3 bases from V and 8 bases from J; bases unmatched to any gene: 10. The germline V gene has CDR1 MDHEN and CDR2 SYDVKM. The length of the CDR3 is 16 residues.